Reported below is one T cell receptor beta chain. The specificity of this receptor is unknown. Per-base quality was not reported, and no clone a single base away is much larger than it. This CDR3 is also generated by other DNA sequences in the sample. TCRbeta CDR3 regions were amplified from genomic DNA by means of the immunoSEQ Assay, a bias-controlled multiplex PCR. Per the source publication's procedure: Nucleated cell counts per sample were estimated from amplification of reference gene primers within the assay. To quantify the absolute abundance of each unique TCRbeta CDR3 rearrangement, sequence reads were collapsed and filtered. Productive Simpson clonality was computed per sample as the square root of Simpson's diversity index over productive rearrangements. Not all clones reach the TCRdb copy of this immuneACCESS table, which keeps in-frame sequences only. Checked studies attribute under half of the gap to unresolved V genes and leave the rest unexplained. V, J and clone size reflect that table, while D and trimming were determined from the DNA. The sample includes about 230,000 clones, with approximately 87% observed a single time. 2% to 3% of the sample goes to the ten largest clones.

The collaborating institutions used their own protocols to collect whole blood in K2EDTA tubes. For TCRbeta analysis, collaborators shipped samples in one of three forms: frozen whole blood, isolated PBMCs, or DNA extracted from either of those sample types. There are 16 amino acids in the CDR3, from cysteine to phenylalanine inclusive. Only CDR3 DNA remains: 48 bases, in frame from the first base. CDR1 LNHDA and CDR2 SQIVND are derived from the germline V gene (reference sequence). Germline trimming: 4 bases from V, 2 bases from J; junction bases outside gene matches: 6. This sample stems from a study of blood T cell repertoires in COVID-19 (dated by TCRdb to 2019 to 2021). Concerning the study at large: Samples from collaborators originated in the United States, Italy and Spain and spanned both the acute and convalescent phases of COVID-19. The material from the prospective study consisted of cDNA or gDNA derived from T cells, B-cell-depleted T cells, or PBMCs. Deeply sampled blood TCRbeta repertoires from subjects exposed to, actively infected with, or recovered from COVID-19 were included in the dataset. The repertoires were released in a freely available public database intended as a resource for research on the immune response to SARS-CoV-2. Samples came from the ongoing ImmuneRACE study (first 160 participants) plus 1,254 subjects from 6 global collaborators. The sample metadata nearly always contained a de-identified subject ID, COVID-19 status, age in years and sex. HLA class I and class II types, where available, came from metadata supplied by the sample provider rather than from assay-based typing. General findings and caveats noted by the study authors: The quantity of clinical and demographic metadata differed by source and by participant and was supplied without curation.

The chain is made from TRBV19 and TRBJ1-5; 9 bases in the junction line up with TRBD1. The specimen was peripheral blood. This TCR was recovered from a woman aged 70 to 79 with active or convalescent COVID-19. The DNA is as follows: TGTGCCAGTAGTACCACAGGGGGCGCGGGCAATCAGCCCCAGCATTTT. Translation gives CASSTTGGAGNQPQHF.